The text below deals with one TCR beta chain. The germline gives CDR1 MGHDK, CDR2 SYGVNS. Trimming took 3 bases from V and 1 from J, leaving 6 bases between them. There are 13 residues in the CDR3. This entry belongs to a study of T cell repertoires in cytomegalovirus infection. Looking at the study overall: Through public TCR beta signatures, both CMV infection and matching HLA type were indicated.

One entry per CDR3 protein, called by TCRdb with MiXCR from the reads. The data contain roughly 150,000 distinct CDR3 sequences, 23% of them singletons. Material: PBMCs. The rearrangement links TRBV25-1 to TRBJ1-1, with D unclear. The clonotype comes from a human donor in good health (CMV status not recorded). Some clones in this sample may be carry-over from other donors' samples. The CDR3, as DNA: TGTGCCAGCAGTGATTTAAAGAACACTGAAGCTTTCTTT. Translated, it gives CASSDLKNTEAFF.